The next 12 T cell receptor beta chains were all read from a single sample in a study of control samples from healthy donors and cancer patients. Only in-frame clones appear in the TCRdb table, and some are missing; sequencing was by immunoSEQ multiplex PCR. The table lists about 80,000 clones, 89% of them singletons. Sample: blood. The receptors were gathered from a man over 45 in good health.

V gene TRBV7-6 combines with J gene TRBJ2-3, with D perhaps matching TRBD2 (7 bases). The CDR3 extends over 17 amino acids. From germline, CDR1 is SGHVS and CDR2 FNYEAQ. The ends were cut back, 6 bases at V and 2 bases at J, with 21 bases in the middle. CDR3 in DNA: TGTGCCAGCAGTCCCCGCCTGGCGGGGGCCATCACAGATACGCAGTATTTT. Translating it yields CASSPRLAGAITDTQYF.

The chain is built from TRBV11-2 and TRBJ1-1; D uncertain. The CDR3 consists of 14 residues. V lost 0 bases and J 6 bases, leaving 11 bases between the germline ends. Germline V gene data show CDR1 as SGHAT and CDR2 as FQNNGV. In DNA form, the CDR3 reads TGTGCCAGCAGCTTAGATCACCCCGGTCCTGAAGCTTTCTTT. Protein: CASSLDHPGPEAFF.

The chain joins TRBV29-1 to TRBJ2-1; 9 bases are shared with TRBD2. CDR3 length: 15 amino acids. Germline lookup yields CDR1 SQVTM and CDR2 ANQGSEA. Trimming cost V 5 bases and J 5 bases; bases outside gene matches: 10. CDR3: CSVRASGGINNEQFF. DNA for the CDR3: TGCAGCGTTAGAGCCAGCGGGGGGATTAACAATGAGCAGTTCTTC.

This sequence joins TRBV14 and TRBJ2-2; D not resolved. This CDR3 has 16 residues. Trimming removed 4 bases at V and 5 bases at J, with 17 bases between. The germline V gene encodes CDR1 SGHDN and CDR2 FVKESK. The CDR3 loop is CASSLTGLTLTGELFF. The DNA for the CDR3 is TGTGCCAGCAGCCTAACGGGTCTCACTTTAACCGGGGAGCTGTTTTTT.

The chain joins TRBV30 to TRBJ1-1; TRBD1 agrees at 8 bases. CDR1 and CDR2 from the germline V gene are GTSNPN and SVGIG (reference sequence). The CDR3 has 12 residues. The ends lost 8 bases at V and 5 bases at J; junction bases unmatched: 7. The CDR3 region is CAGPGGLTEAFF. The CDR3 DNA reads as TGTGCCGGACCAGGGGGCCTTACTGAAGCTTTCTTT.

The genes are TRBV27 and TRBJ2-7; 14 positions match TRBD2. This CDR3 is built from 17 residues. V lost 3 bases to trimming and J lost 2 bases; unmatched junction nucleotides: 6. Germline V gene sequence: CDR1 MNHEY, CDR2 SMNVEV (reference sequence). CDR3 amino acids: CASSLTSGGEIPYEQYF. In DNA form, the CDR3 reads TGTGCCAGCAGTTTGACTAGCGGGGGGGAAATCCCCTACGAGCAGTACTTC.

V gene TRBV6-1 combines with J gene TRBJ2-7; the D is unclear. This CDR3 has 13 amino acids. Trimming removed 2 bases at V and 0 bases at J, with 5 bases between. Germline CDR1 reads MNHNS; CDR2 reads SASEGT. This CDR3 reads CASSEPHSYEQYF. DNA for the CDR3: TGTGCCAGCAGTGAACCTCACTCCTACGAGCAGTACTTC.

The V gene is TRBV7-9, the J gene TRBJ1-1; D remains unclear. This CDR3 is 14 amino acids long. Trimming took off 3 bases at V and 1 base at J, with 9 bases between the two ends. CDR1 is SEHNR, CDR2 FQNEAQ, per germline (reference sequence). The CDR3 bases are TGTGCCAGCAGCTTCGGGTTGAAGAACACTGAAGCTTTCTTT. As protein: CASSFGLKNTEAFF.

This clone was counted once. The rearrangement joins TRBV11-2 to TRBJ1-1; D not resolved. The ends were cut back, 3 bases at V and 5 bases at J, with 4 bases in the middle. The CDR3 runs 11 residues. In germline, CDR1 is SGHAT, CDR2 FQNNGV. The CDR3: CASSFGTEAFF. In DNA form, the CDR3 reads TGTGCCAGCAGCTTCGGGACTGAAGCTTTCTTT.

CDR3 residues: CASRFRDSPLHF. Written as DNA, the CDR3 is TGTGCCAGCAGGTTCCGGGATTCACCCCTCCACTTT. V gene TRBV3-1 (or the pseudogene TRBV3-2) combines with J gene TRBJ1-6, with D hard to call. V was clipped by 6 bases and J by 8 bases, with 8 bases between them. CDR1 is LGHDT, CDR2 YNNKEL, per germline (reference sequence). The CDR3 is made up of 12 amino acids.

The chain couples TRBV6-5 to TRBJ2-7, with TRBD2 matching over 12 bases. The junction had 7 bases not matched to a gene; V was cut back by 5 bases and J by 8 bases. Germline CDR1 reads MNHEY; CDR2 reads SVGAGI. The CDR3 has 14 amino acids. Here the CDR3 reads CASSRQTSGGQQYF. Here the CDR3 DNA reads TGTGCCAGCAGTCGCCAGACTAGCGGGGGCCAGCAGTACTTC.

J is TRBJ1-2 and V is TRBV5-1; a weak D match, TRBD1 (5 bases). V lost 0 bases and J 6 bases, leaving 15 bases between the germline ends. The CDR3 has 15 amino acids. The V gene's germline CDR1 is SGHRS and CDR2 YFSETQ. The DNA of the CDR3 is TGCGCCAGCAGCTTGGATCCGGGGCGCCCAGATGGCTACACCTTC. It encodes CASSLDPGRPDGYTF.